Shown below are 21 T cell receptor beta chains from a single sample sequenced in a study of blood T cell repertoires in COVID-19. This table comes from immunoSEQ multiplex PCR, and its TCRdb copy is limited to in-frame clones, with some not included. The sample consists of tens of thousands of clones, about 88% of them appearing once. The sequenced sample was peripheral blood. The receptors here all came from a man older than 75 in a cohort sampled during active COVID-19.

Comments on this clone: The junction departs from the called germline gene at one end, perhaps through a read error. This chain connects TRBV6-5 to TRBJ2-6; D perhaps matches TRBD1 (5 bases). Per germline, CDR1 MNHEY and CDR2 SVGAGI. This CDR3 spans 15 amino acids. DNA for the CDR3: TGTGCCAGCAGACTCGAACCCTCTGGGGCCAACGCCCTGACTTTC. Translation gives CASRLEPSGANALTF.

This chain joins TRBV7-9 and TRBJ2-5, with TRBD1 matching 7 bases. In germline, CDR1 is SEHNR, CDR2 FQNEAQ (reference sequence). The CDR3 sequence is 15 residues long. Trimming removed 2 bases from V and 2 bases from J; junction bases left unmatched: 5. CDR3 nucleotide sequence: TGTGCCAGCAGCTTATATGGGACAGATCAAGAGACCCAGTACTTC. Translation: CASSLYGTDQETQYF.

V usage is TRBV7-3 and J usage is TRBJ2-3, with D perhaps matching TRBD1 (5 bases). Germline V gene data show CDR1 as SGHTA and CDR2 as FQGTGA. The CDR3 extends over 14 amino acids. V gave up 5 bases and J gave up 1 base, with 10 bases separating them. The CDR3 DNA is TGTGCCAGCAGCACACAGGAGCGCACAGATACGCAGTATTTT. It codes for CASSTQERTDTQYF.

The V call is TRBV20-1, the J call TRBJ1-1; D is unresolved. The germline V gene encodes CDR1 DFQATT and CDR2 SNEGSKA (reference sequence). With 3 bases removed from V and 1 base from J, the gap between germline ends came to 9 bases. The CDR3 is 13 amino acids. The CDR3 spells CSASLPGNTEAFF. The CDR3 nucleotides are TGCAGTGCTAGTTTACCGGGGAACACTGAAGCTTTCTTT.

The chain employs TRBV19 and TRBJ1-2, with 9 bases that match TRBD1. The CDR3 length is 15 residues. Germline CDR1 and CDR2: LNHDA and SQIVND (reference sequence). V lost 7 bases, J lost 4 bases, and 10 bases stayed unmatched. CDR3 sequence (DNA): TGTGCCAGTATAGCCTCTCCGGGACAGGGCTATGGCTACACCTTC. This encodes CASIASPGQGYGYTF.

CDR3 region: CAWSPRNTEAFF. For the CDR3, the DNA is TGTGCCTGGAGTCCCCGGAACACTGAAGCTTTCTTT. V gene TRBV30 combines with J gene TRBJ1-1; D not certain. Trimming took 2 bases from V and 1 from J, leaving 5 bases between them. The length of the CDR3 is 12 residues. Germline CDR1 GTSNPN, CDR2 SVGIG (reference sequence).

This chain links TRBV7-6 with TRBJ2-7; a possible D gene is TRBD1 (6 bases). V was clipped by 1 base and J by 2 bases, with 12 bases between them. Germline V gene data show CDR1 as SGHVS and CDR2 as FNYEAQ. The CDR3 is 15 amino acids. The CDR3 coding sequence is TGTGCCAGCAGCTTAGTTGTCAGGGGCGCCTACGAGCAGTACTTC. This translates into CASSLVVRGAYEQYF.

V gene TRBV14 combines with J gene TRBJ2-7; 9 bases are shared with TRBD2. Unmatched junction bases numbered 3, after V lost 2 bases and J lost 1 base. The CDR3 covers 15 residues. Germline V lookup: CDR1 SGHDN, CDR2 FVKESK. CDR3 region: CASSQLTSGSYEQYF. CDR3 coding DNA: TGTGCCAGCAGCCAACTGACTAGCGGTTCCTACGAGCAGTACTTC.

The rearrangement uses TRBV19 and TRBJ1-5; perhaps TRBD1 as D (6 bases). V was clipped by 6 bases and J by 2 bases, with 14 bases between them. CDR1 LNHDA and CDR2 SQIVND come from the germline V gene (reference sequence). The CDR3 has 15 amino acids. CDR3 amino acids: CASRIGGARNQPQHF. Written as DNA, the CDR3 is TGTGCCAGTAGGATTGGGGGGGCCCGCAATCAGCCCCAGCATTTT.

This clone was seen only once. This chain joins TRBV30 and TRBJ2-7; TRBD2 aligns across 9 bases. After removal of 5 bases from V and 9 bases from J, the junction contained 14 bases not matched to a gene. The CDR3 totals 14 residues. Germline lookup yields CDR1 GTSNPN and CDR2 SVGIG (reference sequence). The CDR3 DNA follows: TGTGCCTGGGGGGGGAGCGGGAGGCCACAGGGGCAGTACTTC. Amino acids: CAWGGSGRPQGQYF.

The chain combines TRBV5-1 with TRBJ1-1, with D possibly TRBD1 on 6 matching bases. Trimming took off 4 bases at V and 3 bases at J, with 10 bases between the two ends. Looked up from germline, CDR1 is SGHRS and CDR2 is YFSETQ. The CDR3 covers 13 residues. CDR3 in amino acids: CASSRPGDTEAFF. CDR3 coding DNA: TGCGCCAGCAGCCGCCCAGGGGACACTGAAGCTTTCTTT. Using reference TRBV5-1 and TRBJ1-1 for the parts outside the CDR3, the full variable domain is KAGVTQTPRYLIKTRGQQVTLSCSPISGHRSVSWYQQTPGQGLQFLFEYFSETQRNKGNFPGRFSGRQFSNSRSEMNVSTLELGDSALYLCASSRPGDTEAFFGQGTRLTVV.

This sequence joins TRBV10-3 and TRBJ1-5; 10 bases map to TRBD1. The CDR3 has 12 residues. V lost 8 bases and J lost 7; bases outside the gene matches: 2. CDR1 and CDR2 (germline): ENHRY, SYGVKD. The CDR3: CAIGTGVQPQHF. The CDR3 coding sequence is TGTGCCATCGGGACAGGGGTACAGCCCCAGCATTTT.

The V and J genes are TRBV7-3 and TRBJ2-1, with 14 bases fitting TRBD2. Germline-derived CDR1 and CDR2 are SGHTA and FQGTGA. Trimming cost V 4 bases and J 7 bases; bases outside gene matches: 3. The length of the CDR3 is 15 residues. CDR3 DNA sequence: TGTGCCAGCAGCTGGGGGACTAGCGGGAGTAATGAGCAGTTCTTC. Its translation is CASSWGTSGSNEQFF.

This clone appeared a single time. V and J are TRBV15 and TRBJ2-7; 11 nucleotides line up with TRBD1. V shed 0 bases, J shed 4 bases, and the junction held 5 bases outside the gene matches. CDR1 and CDR2 (germline): LNHNV, YYDKDF (reference sequence). The CDR3 runs 16 residues. CDR3 region: CATSRERTGGNYEQYF. For the CDR3, the DNA is TGTGCCACCAGCAGAGAAAGGACAGGGGGCAATTACGAGCAGTACTTC. Using reference TRBV15 and TRBJ2-7 for the parts outside the CDR3, the full variable domain is DAMVIQNPRYQVTQFGKPVTLSCSQTLNHNVMYWYQQKSSQAPKLLFHYYDKDFNNEADTPDNFQSRRPNTSFCFLDIRSPGLGDTAMYLCATSRERTGGNYEQYFGPGTRLTVT.

This chain links TRBV19 with TRBJ1-1; 8 nucleotides agree with TRBD1. Trimming removed 4 bases from V and 0 bases from J; junction bases left unmatched: 4. The length of the CDR3 is 15 residues. Germline values: CDR1 LNHDA, CDR2 SQIVND (reference sequence). CDR3 region: CASSRTGGVNTEAFF. In DNA form, the CDR3 reads TGTGCCAGTAGTAGAACAGGGGGTGTGAACACTGAAGCTTTCTTT.

The chain couples TRBV27 to TRBJ1-6; a weak D match, TRBD1 (5 bases). This CDR3 contains 14 residues. V was clipped by 0 bases and J by 8 bases, with 8 bases between them. Germline V lookup: CDR1 MNHEY, CDR2 SMNVEV (reference sequence). Written as DNA, the CDR3 is TGTGCCAGCAGTTTATCAGGGGTAGATTCACCCCTCCACTTT. Translation gives CASSLSGVDSPLHF.

The rearrangement uses TRBV5-1 and TRBJ2-1; D may be TRBD2 (6 bases). The germline V and J ends were trimmed by 2 bases and 8 bases, with 17 bases remaining between them. Germline V CDR1 and CDR2: SGHRS, YFSETQ. The CDR3 contains 15 residues. CDR3 nucleotide sequence: TGCGCCAGCAGCTTAGGGCTAGCGACCTTCGATGAGCAGTTCTTC. Translating gives CASSLGLATFDEQFF. Using reference TRBV5-1 and TRBJ2-1 for the parts outside the CDR3, the full variable domain is KAGVTQTPRYLIKTRGQQVTLSCSPISGHRSVSWYQQTPGQGLQFLFEYFSETQRNKGNFPGRFSGRQFSNSRSEMNVSTLELGDSALYLCASSLGLATFDEQFFGPGTRLTVL.

This rearrangement joins TRBV19 to TRBJ2-5, with 7 positions matching TRBD1. The V gene end was trimmed by 7 bases and the J gene end by 1 base; junction bases not matched to a gene: 6. Germline CDR1 reads LNHDA; CDR2 reads SQIVND (reference sequence). The CDR3 is 14 amino acids. The CDR3 sequence is CASKRGQLQETQYF. CDR3 in DNA: TGTGCCAGTAAGAGGGGACAGCTCCAAGAGACCCAGTACTTC.

This clone has only one observation. The chain couples TRBV5-1 to TRBJ2-5, with 7 bases lining up with TRBD1. CDR3 length equals 15 residues. V was pared by 1 base and J by 5 bases, with 8 bases of the junction left unmatched. In germline, CDR1 is SGHRS, CDR2 YFSETQ. In DNA form, the CDR3 reads TGCGCCAGCAGCTTGCGTCCAGGGGGATCGGAGACCCAGTACTTC. Translation: CASSLRPGGSETQYF.

The V call is TRBV27, the J call TRBJ2-5; TRBD1 matches at 10 bases. CDR3 length: 15 amino acids. Germline CDR1 and CDR2: MNHEY and SMNVEV (reference sequence). Trimming took 3 bases from V and 5 from J; bases not matched to a gene: 6. CDR3 sequence: CASSFRQGAYETQYF. CDR3 nucleotides: TGTGCCAGCAGTTTCCGACAGGGGGCATATGAGACCCAGTACTTC.

J is TRBJ2-4 and V is TRBV10-1; 9 nucleotides line up with TRBD2. Looked up from germline, CDR1 is WNHNN and CDR2 is SYGVQD (reference sequence). The CDR3 covers 16 residues. V lost 6 bases, J lost 7 bases, and 13 bases stayed unmatched. CDR3 residues: CASSDGAGGWGNIQYF. CDR3 nucleotide sequence: TGCGCCAGCAGCGATGGAGCGGGAGGTTGGGGTAACATTCAGTACTTC.